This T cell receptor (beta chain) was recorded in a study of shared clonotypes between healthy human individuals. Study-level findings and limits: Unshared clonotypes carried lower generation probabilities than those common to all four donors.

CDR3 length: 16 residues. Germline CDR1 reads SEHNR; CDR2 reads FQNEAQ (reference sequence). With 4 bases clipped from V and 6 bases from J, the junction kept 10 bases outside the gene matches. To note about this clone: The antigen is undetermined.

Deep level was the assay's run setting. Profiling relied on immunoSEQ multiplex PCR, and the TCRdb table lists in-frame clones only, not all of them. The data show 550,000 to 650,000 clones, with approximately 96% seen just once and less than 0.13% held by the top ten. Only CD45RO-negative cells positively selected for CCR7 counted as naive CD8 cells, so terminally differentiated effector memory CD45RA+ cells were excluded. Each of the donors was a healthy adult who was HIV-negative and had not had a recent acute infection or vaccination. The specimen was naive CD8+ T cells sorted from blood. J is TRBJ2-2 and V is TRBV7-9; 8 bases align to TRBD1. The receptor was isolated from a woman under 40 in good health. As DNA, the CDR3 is TGTGCCAGCAGCTCCAGGGGGACAGGACAAGCCGGGGAGCTGTTTTTT. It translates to CASSSRGTGQAGELFF.